What follows describes a single T cell receptor beta chain. The antigen is undetermined. This CDR3 spans 15 amino acids. The germline V gene has CDR1 DFQATT and CDR2 SNEGSKA (reference sequence). The junction had 11 bases not matched to a gene; V was cut back by 6 bases and J by 5 bases. The sample comes from a study of T-cell memory formation after mild COVID-19. Study-level information: Among the donors, TCR clusters were largely specific to each donor.

Using its own MiXCR run on the 5' RACE reads, TCRdb lists one record per CDR3 protein. The sample has roughly 500,000 distinct CDR3 sequences, roughly 22% seen once. The study, taken as a whole, reports: CD4/CD8 balance held among clones contracting day 15 to 85, and later expanders leaned CD4+.

Material for sequencing was PBMCs or a T cell subset sorted from them (not recorded which). The rearrangement uses TRBV20-1 and TRBJ2-1; TRBD2 agrees at 9 bases. The origin of this receptor is an adult woman who had mild COVID-19 (a few samples of this study predate the infection). Cell type and time point are not known. CDR3 DNA sequence: TGCAGTGCCCCGGGGCGGGTAGCGGGGGACAATGAGCAGTTCTTC. It codes for CSAPGRVAGDNEQFF.